A selection of T cell receptor beta chains follows, all from one sample in a study of T cell repertoires in cytomegalovirus infection. MiXCR, run by TCRdb on the reads, gives a single entry per CDR3 protein. The sample consists of about 230,000 distinct CDR3 sequences, roughly 23% of them appearing once. Sample: CD8+ T cells from PBMCs. The receptors shown here come from a human donor in good health (CMV status not recorded). Some clones in this sample may be carry-over from other donors' samples. The CDR3 runs from the conserved cysteine through the conserved F or W. The order of the fields is D gene, clone size, V gene, J gene, CDR3 DNA, CDR3 protein. D genes are given only for firm matches. A row's size may be missing; if present it is once, few, many or a size class.

-	-	TRBV28	TRBJ2-7	TGTGCCAGCAGTTTAAGGGACGAGCAGTACTTC	CASSLRDEQYF
TRBD1	many	TRBV28	TRBJ1-5	TGTGCCAGCGGAACAGGGGAAGGAAGCAATCAGCCCCAGCATTTT	CASGTGEGSNQPQHF
-	-	TRBV12-3/TRBV12-4	TRBJ1-1	TGTGCCAACAGTTTAAGGCGATACACTGAAGCTTTCTTT	CANSLRRYTEAFF
-	-	TRBV19	TRBJ2-1	TGTGCCAGTAGTATAGTGGCTAGCGCTTACAATGAGCAGTTCTTC	CASSIVASAYNEQFF
TRBD2	once	TRBV6-6	TRBJ2-5	TGTGCCAGCAGTTACTCGTCTAGCGGGGGCGATGTGACCCAGTACTTC	CASSYSSSGGDVTQYF
-	-	TRBV11-3	TRBJ2-3	TGTGCCAGCAGCTTAGATTTGGGTCCGTACTATACGCAGTATTTT	CASSLDLGPYYTQYF
-	-	TRBV7-2	TRBJ1-1	TGTGTCGGCAGCTACGCCATTATACAGCAGAACACTGAAGCTTTCTTT	CVGSYAIIQQNTEAFF
-	many	TRBV10-3	TRBJ2-6	TGTGCCATCAGTGAACCCTCCAGGACACTAGCCTCTGGGGCCAACGTCCTGACTTTC	CAISEPSRTLASGANVLTF
TRBD1	few	TRBV7-6	TRBJ1-2	TGTGCCAGCAGCACCGGGACAGACCCTACTAACTATGGCTACACCTTC	CASSTGTDPTNYGYTF
-	few	TRBV27	TRBJ2-7	TGTGCCAGCACCTACTTGGGGGAGCAGTACTTC	CASTYLGEQYF
-	few	TRBV20-1	TRBJ1-1	TGCAGTGCTAGCCCCCTAGCTTTCTTT	CSASPLAFF
TRBD1	few	TRBV24-1	TRBJ2-1	TGTGCCACCAGTGAAGTGGACAGGGGCCCCTACAATGAGCAGTTCTTC	CATSEVDRGPYNEQFF
TRBD2	few	TRBV4-1	TRBJ2-7	TGCGCCAGCAGCCAAGGGGAGGGCGAGCAGTACTTC	CASSQGEGEQYF
-	many	TRBV7-8	TRBJ2-1	TGTGCCAGCAGCTTAGAACAGGGACAGTTCTTC	CASSLEQGQFF
-	few	TRBV7-8	TRBJ1-1	TGTGCCAGCAGCTTAGGGGCGGCGAGGGGAGCTTTCTTT	CASSLGAARGAFF
-	-	TRBV30	TRBJ1-1	TGTGCCTGGAGCGTATCCACTGAAGCTTTCTTT	CAWSVSTEAFF
-	few	TRBV28	TRBJ1-1	TGTGCCAGCGAAGGGACTGAAGCTTTCTTT	CASEGTEAFF
-	-	TRBV11-2	TRBJ2-7	TGTGCCAGCAGCTTAGTGGGGGCTGCGGCAGGGAAATTCTACGAGCAGTACTTC	CASSLVGAAAGKFYEQYF
TRBD2	many	TRBV2	TRBJ2-1	TGTGCCAGCAGGGAATTACTAGCGGGATCCTACAATGAGCAGTTCTTC	CASRELLAGSYNEQFF
TRBD2	once	TRBV9	TRBJ2-7	TGTGCCAGCAGCGTAGACACTAGCGGGGGCTTTTACGAGCAGTACTTC	CASSVDTSGGFYEQYF
-	many	TRBV7-8	TRBJ2-1	TGTGCCAGCAGCTTTGGTTCTGCAAATGAGCAGTTCTTC	CASSFGSANEQFF
-	-	TRBV7-9	TRBJ2-7	TGTGCCAGCAGCTGGGTCGATGGCGAGCAGTACTTC	CASSWVDGEQYF
TRBD1	-	TRBV6-5	TRBJ2-7	TGTGCCAGCAGTTACGCTGGACAGGGGCTCTACGAGCAGTACTTC	CASSYAGQGLYEQYF
-	-	TRBV2	TRBJ2-7	TGTGCCAGCAGTTCCAACAGGACCCCGTACGAGCAGTACTTC	CASSSNRTPYEQYF
TRBD2	few	TRBV5-6	TRBJ2-1	TGTGCCAGCAGCTCCGCGGGGGGTTCCTACAATGAGCAGTTCTTC	CASSSAGGSYNEQFF
-	few	TRBV12-3/TRBV12-4	TRBJ1-1	TGTGCCAGCAGGCCCCTCGGGTGGACATCGAACACTGAAGCTTTCTTT	CASRPLGWTSNTEAFF
-	many	TRBV28	TRBJ2-7	TGTGCCAGCAATACTTATATGGATGAGGACAGCTCCTACGAGCAGTACTTC	CASNTYMDEDSSYEQYF
-	-	TRBV11-2	TRBJ1-5	TGTGCCAGCAGCTTAGAACTAGGGCAGCCCCAGCATTTT	CASSLELGQPQHF
TRBD2	-	TRBV6-2/TRBV6-3	TRBJ2-3	TGTGCCAGCAGTTATGGGACTAGCGGGGGGCTCACAGATACGCAGTATTTT	CASSYGTSGGLTDTQYF
-	few	TRBV29-1	TRBJ1-1	TGCAGCGTTGTTTGGGGAGAGGACACTGAAGCTTTCTTT	CSVVWGEDTEAFF
-	-	TRBV6-5	TRBJ1-1	TGTGCCAGCAGAACCGGGACGAACACTGAAGCTTTCTTT	CASRTGTNTEAFF
-	once	TRBV6-8	TRBJ2-1	TGTGCCAGCAGTTTCCGGGCCAGGGGGGAATACAATGAGCAGTTCTTC	CASSFRARGEYNEQFF
-	-	TRBV2	TRBJ1-1	TGTGCCAGCGAGAAGGGTTCCATGAACACTGAAGCTTTCTTT	CASEKGSMNTEAFF